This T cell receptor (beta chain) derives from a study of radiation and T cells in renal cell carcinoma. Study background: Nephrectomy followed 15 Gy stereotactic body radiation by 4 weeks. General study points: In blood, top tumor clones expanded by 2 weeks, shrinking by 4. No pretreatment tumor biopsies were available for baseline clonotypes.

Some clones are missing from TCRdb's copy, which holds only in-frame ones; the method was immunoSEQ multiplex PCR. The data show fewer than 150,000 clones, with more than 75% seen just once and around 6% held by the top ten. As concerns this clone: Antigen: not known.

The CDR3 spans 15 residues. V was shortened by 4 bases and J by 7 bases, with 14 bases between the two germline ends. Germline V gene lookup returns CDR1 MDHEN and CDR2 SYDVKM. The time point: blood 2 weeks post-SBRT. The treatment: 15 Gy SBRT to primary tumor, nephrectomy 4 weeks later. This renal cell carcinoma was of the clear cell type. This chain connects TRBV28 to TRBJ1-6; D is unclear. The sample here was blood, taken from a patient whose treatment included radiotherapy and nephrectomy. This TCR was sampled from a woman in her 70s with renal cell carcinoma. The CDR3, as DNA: TGTGCCAGCAGTTATTTCGGGAAACAGAATTCACCCCTCCACTTT. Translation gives CASSYFGKQNSPLHF.